This T cell receptor (beta chain) is drawn from a study of T cells in localized non-small cell lung cancer. The CDR3 has 15 amino acids. The V gene lost 0 bases and the J gene lost 7 bases, with 15 bases spanning the gap. CDR1 is LNHNV, CDR2 YYDKDF, per germline (reference sequence). Repertoires were generated with immunoSEQ multiplex PCR, while TCRdb's copy carries only in-frame clones and drops some. In the table there are approximately 88,000 clones, around 90% of which are singletons. The sequenced sample was PBMCs, obtained before any cancer treatment. The chain employs TRBV15 and TRBJ1-2; D is uncertain. This receptor was obtained from a woman aged 35-70 years with stage II squamous cell lung carcinoma. CDR3 nucleotide sequence: TGTGCCACCAGCAGAGATACGGGAATTGGATCTGGCTACACCTTC. Translating gives CATSRDTGIGSGYTF.